This T cell receptor beta chain was sequenced in a study of PD-L1 blockade in urothelial cancer. Study-level background: Administration of atezolizumab to patients began at some point between 2013 and 2015, at 1,200 mg intravenously every 3 weeks.

Sequencing was performed with immunoSEQ multiplex PCR; in TCRdb, only in-frame clones are kept and a portion is missing. The table includes 50,000 or so clones, about three quarters detected once. As for time point: pretreatment peripheral blood. Patient disease was locally advanced or metastatic urothelial carcinoma. This sample comprised PBMCs, obtained around atezolizumab (anti-PD-L1) treatment. The sequence was collected from a man aged 70-80 years with urothelial cancer.

The CDR3 loop reads CASSLGSSGRAWEQYF. CDR3 DNA: TGTGCCAGCAGCTTAGGCTCTAGCGGGAGGGCCTGGGAGCAGTACTTC. The gene calls are TRBV11-2 and TRBJ2-7; 12 bases map to TRBD2. V was pared by 1 base and J by 7 bases, with 8 bases of the junction left unmatched. Germline assignment: CDR1 SGHAT and CDR2 FQNNGV. The CDR3 runs to 16 residues. Together with reference TRBV11-2 and TRBJ2-7, the CDR3 gives the full variable domain: EAGVAQSPRYKIIEKRQSVAFWCNPISGHATLYWYQQILGQGPKLLIQFQNNGVVDDSQLPKDRFSAERLKGVDSTLKIQPAKLEDSAVYLCASSLGSSGRAWEQYFGPGTRLTVT.